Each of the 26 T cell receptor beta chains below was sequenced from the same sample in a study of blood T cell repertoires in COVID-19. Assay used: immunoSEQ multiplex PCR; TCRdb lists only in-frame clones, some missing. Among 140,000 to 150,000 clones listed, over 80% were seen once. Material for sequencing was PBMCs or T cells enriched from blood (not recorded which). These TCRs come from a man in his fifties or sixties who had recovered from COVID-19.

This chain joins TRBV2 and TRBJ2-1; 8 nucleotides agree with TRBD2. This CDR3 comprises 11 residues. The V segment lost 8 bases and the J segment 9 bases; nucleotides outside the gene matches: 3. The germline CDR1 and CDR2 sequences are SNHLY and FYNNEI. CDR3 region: CASHLAGEQFF. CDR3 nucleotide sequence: TGTGCCAGCCATCTAGCGGGTGAGCAGTTCTTC.

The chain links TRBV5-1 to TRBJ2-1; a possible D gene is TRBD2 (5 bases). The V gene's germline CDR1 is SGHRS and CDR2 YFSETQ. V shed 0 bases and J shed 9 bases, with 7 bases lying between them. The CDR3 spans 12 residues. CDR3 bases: TGCGCCAGCAGCTTGGGAGGGAGTGAGCAGTTCTTC. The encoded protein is CASSLGGSEQFF. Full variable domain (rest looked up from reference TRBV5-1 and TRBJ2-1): KAGVTQTPRYLIKTRGQQVTLSCSPISGHRSVSWYQQTPGQGLQFLFEYFSETQRNKGNFPGRFSGRQFSNSRSEMNVSTLELGDSALYLCASSLGGSEQFFGPGTRLTVL.

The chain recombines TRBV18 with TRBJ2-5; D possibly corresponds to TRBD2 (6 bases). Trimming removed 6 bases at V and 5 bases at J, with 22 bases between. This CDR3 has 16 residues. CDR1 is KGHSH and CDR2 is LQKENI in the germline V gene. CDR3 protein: CASSKPTEGPAETQYF. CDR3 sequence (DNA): TGTGCCAGCTCGAAACCCACGGAGGGCCCGGCTGAGACCCAGTACTTC.

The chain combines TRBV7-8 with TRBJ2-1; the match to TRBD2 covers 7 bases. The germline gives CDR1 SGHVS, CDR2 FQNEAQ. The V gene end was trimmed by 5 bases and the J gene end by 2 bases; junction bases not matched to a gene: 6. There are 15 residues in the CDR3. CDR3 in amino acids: CASSPIAGAYNEQFF. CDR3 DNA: TGTGCCAGCAGCCCAATAGCGGGTGCCTACAATGAGCAGTTCTTC. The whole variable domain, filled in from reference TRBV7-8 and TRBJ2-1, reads GAGVSQSPRYKVAKRGQDVALRCDPISGHVSLFWYQQALGQGPEFLTYFQNEAQLDKSGLPSDRFFAERPEGSVSTLKIQRTQQEDSAVYLCASSPIAGAYNEQFFGPGTRLTVL.

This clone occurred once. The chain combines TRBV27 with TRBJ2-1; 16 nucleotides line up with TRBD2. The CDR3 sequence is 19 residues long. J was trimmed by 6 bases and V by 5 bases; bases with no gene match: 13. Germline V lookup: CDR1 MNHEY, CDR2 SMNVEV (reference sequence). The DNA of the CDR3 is TGTGCCAGCAGTCATCCGGGACTAGCGGGAGGGCAGTATGTCAATGAGCAGTTCTTC. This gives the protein CASSHPGLAGGQYVNEQFF.

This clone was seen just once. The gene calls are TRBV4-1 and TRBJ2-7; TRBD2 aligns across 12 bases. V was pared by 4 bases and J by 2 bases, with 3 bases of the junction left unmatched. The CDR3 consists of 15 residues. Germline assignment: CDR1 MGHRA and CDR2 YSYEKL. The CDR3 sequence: CASSPTSGGPYEQYF. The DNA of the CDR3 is TGCGCCAGCAGCCCCACTAGCGGGGGGCCCTACGAGCAGTACTTC.

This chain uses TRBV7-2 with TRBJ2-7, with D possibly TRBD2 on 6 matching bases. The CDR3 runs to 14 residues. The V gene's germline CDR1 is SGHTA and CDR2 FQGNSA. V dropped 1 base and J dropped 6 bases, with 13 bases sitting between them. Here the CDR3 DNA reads TGTGCCAGCAGCTTAGGGGTAGGGAGGTCCGAGCAGTACTTC. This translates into CASSLGVGRSEQYF.

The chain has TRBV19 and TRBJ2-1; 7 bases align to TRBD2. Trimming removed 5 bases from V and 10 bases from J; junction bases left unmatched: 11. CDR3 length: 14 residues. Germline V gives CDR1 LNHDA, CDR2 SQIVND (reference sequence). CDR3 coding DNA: TGTGCCAGTAGTTTCCAGCGGGGACCGGGAGAGCAGTTCTTC. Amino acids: CASSFQRGPGEQFF.

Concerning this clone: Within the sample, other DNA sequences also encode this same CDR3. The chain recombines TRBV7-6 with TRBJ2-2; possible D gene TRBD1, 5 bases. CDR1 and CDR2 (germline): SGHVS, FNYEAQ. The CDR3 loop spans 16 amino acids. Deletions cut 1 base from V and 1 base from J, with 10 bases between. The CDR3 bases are TGTGCCAGCAGCTTAGTCGCAGGGCTGAACACCGGGGAGCTGTTTTTT. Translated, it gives CASSLVAGLNTGELFF.

CDR3 nucleotides: TGTGCCAGCAACCGGGACAACTCCTATAATTCACCCCTCCACTTT. This codes for CASNRDNSYNSPLHF. This chain uses TRBV2 with TRBJ1-6; D may be TRBD1 (6 bases). Germline V gene lookup returns CDR1 SNHLY and CDR2 FYNNEI. The CDR3 loop spans 15 amino acids. Trimming cost V 7 bases and J 0 bases, with 10 bases left between them.

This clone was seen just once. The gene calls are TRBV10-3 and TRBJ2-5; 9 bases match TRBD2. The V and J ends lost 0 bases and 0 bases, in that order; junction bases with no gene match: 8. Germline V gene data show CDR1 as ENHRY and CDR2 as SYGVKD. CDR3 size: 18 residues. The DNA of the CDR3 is TGTGCCATCAGTGAGTCCGGGTTAGCGGGGGCTTACCAAGAGACCCAGTACTTC. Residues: CAISESGLAGAYQETQYF.

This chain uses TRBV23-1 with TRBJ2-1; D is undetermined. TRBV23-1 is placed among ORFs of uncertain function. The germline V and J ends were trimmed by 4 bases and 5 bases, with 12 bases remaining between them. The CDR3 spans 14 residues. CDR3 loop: CASSPKERDNEQFF. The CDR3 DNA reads TGCGCCAGCAGTCCCAAGGAACGGGACAATGAGCAGTTCTTC.

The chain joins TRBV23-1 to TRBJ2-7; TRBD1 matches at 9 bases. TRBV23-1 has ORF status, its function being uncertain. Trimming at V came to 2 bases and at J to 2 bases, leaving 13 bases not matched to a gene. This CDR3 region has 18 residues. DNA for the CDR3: TGCGCCAGCAGTCAACCCCACCCCCGGACAGGGGACCCCTACGAGCAGTACTTC. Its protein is CASSQPHPRTGDPYEQYF.

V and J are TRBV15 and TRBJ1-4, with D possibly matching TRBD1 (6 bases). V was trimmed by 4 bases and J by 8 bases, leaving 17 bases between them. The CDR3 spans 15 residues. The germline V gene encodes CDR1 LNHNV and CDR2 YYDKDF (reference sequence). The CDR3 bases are TGTGCCACCAGCAAGAAGACGGACAGAAAAGAAAAACTGTTTTTT. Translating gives CATSKKTDRKEKLFF.

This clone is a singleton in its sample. CDR3 sequence reads: CASSPQGTYEQYF. The CDR3 DNA follows: TGTGCCAGCAGCCCCCAGGGGACCTACGAGCAGTACTTC. The chain has TRBV11-3 and TRBJ2-7, with D tentatively TRBD1 (6 bases). The V end lost 5 bases, the J end lost 2 bases, and 10 bases lay between the germline ends. This CDR3 comprises 13 residues. CDR1 and CDR2 (germline): SGHNT, YENEEA. Full variable domain (rest looked up from reference TRBV11-3 and TRBJ2-7): EAGVVQSPRYKIIEKKQPVAFWCNPISGHNTLYWYLQNLGQGPELLIRYENEEAVDDSQLPKDRFSAERLKGVDSTLKIQPAELGDSAVYLCASSPQGTYEQYFGPGTRLTVT.

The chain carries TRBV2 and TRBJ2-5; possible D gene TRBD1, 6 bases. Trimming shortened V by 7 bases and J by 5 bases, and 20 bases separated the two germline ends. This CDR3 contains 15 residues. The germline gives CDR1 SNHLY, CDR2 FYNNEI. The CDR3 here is CASKIWDIQAETQYF. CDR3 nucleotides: TGTGCCAGCAAGATTTGGGACATTCAGGCGGAGACCCAGTACTTC.

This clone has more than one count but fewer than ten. The CDR3 nucleotides read TGTGCCAGCATCCCGGACAGCGGGAGGCAGGAGACCCAGTACTTC. This gives the protein CASIPDSGRQETQYF. The chain has TRBV5-4 and TRBJ2-5; TRBD2 agrees at 9 bases. Trimming cost V 6 bases and J 5 bases; bases outside gene matches: 11. This CDR3 has 15 residues. Germline assignment: CDR1 SGHNT and CDR2 YYREEE (reference sequence).

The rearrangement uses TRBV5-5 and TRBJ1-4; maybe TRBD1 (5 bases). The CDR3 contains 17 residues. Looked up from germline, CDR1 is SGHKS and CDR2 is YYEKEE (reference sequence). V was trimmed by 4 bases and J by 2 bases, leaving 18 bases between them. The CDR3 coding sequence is TGTGCCAGCAGCCGGGACTGGCCCCAACTTACTAATGAAAAACTGTTTTTT. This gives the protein CASSRDWPQLTNEKLFF.

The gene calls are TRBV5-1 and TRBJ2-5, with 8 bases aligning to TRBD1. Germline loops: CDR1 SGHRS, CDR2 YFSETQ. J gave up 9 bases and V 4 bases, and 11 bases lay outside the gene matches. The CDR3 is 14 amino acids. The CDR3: CASSPRQGPVAQYF. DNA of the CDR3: TGCGCCAGCAGCCCAAGACAGGGGCCCGTGGCCCAGTACTTC.

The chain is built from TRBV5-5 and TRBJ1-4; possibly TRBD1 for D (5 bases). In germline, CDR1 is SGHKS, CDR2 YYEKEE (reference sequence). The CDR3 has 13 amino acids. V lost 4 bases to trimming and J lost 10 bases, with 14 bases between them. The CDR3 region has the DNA TGTGCCAGCAGCCCGGGGGGTCTGCTAAAACTGTTTTTT. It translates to CASSPGGLLKLFF.

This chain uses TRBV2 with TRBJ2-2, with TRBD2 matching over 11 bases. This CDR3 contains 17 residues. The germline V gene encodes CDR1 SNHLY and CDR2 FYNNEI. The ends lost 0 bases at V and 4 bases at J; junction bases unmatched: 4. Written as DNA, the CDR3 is TGTGCCAGCAGTGAAGCTGTAGCGGGGGGGCTCACCGGGGAGCTGTTTTTT. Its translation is CASSEAVAGGLTGELFF.

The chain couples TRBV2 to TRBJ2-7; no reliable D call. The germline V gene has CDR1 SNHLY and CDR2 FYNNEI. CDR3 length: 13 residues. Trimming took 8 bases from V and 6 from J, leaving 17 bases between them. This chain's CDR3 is CASLVSLSGEQYF. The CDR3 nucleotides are TGTGCCAGCTTGGTAAGCCTGAGTGGCGAGCAGTACTTC.

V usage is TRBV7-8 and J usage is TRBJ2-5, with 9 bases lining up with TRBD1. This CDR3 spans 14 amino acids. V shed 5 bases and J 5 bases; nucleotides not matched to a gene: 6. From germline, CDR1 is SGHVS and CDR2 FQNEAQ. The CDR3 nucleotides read TGTGCCAGCAGCCTTAGGACAGGGGTGGAGACCCAGTACTTC. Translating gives CASSLRTGVETQYF.

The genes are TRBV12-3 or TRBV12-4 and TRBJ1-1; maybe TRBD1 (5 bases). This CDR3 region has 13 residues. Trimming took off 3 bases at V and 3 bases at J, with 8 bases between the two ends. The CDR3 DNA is TGTGCCAGCAGTTTGGGGGGGGACACTGAAGCTTTCTTT. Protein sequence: CASSLGGDTEAFF.

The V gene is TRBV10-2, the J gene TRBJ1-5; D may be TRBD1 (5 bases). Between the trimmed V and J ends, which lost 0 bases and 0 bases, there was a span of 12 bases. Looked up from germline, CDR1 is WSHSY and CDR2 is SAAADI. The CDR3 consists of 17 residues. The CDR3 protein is CASSESGGPVSNQPQHF. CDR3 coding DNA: TGCGCCAGCAGTGAGTCGGGGGGACCGGTTAGCAATCAGCCCCAGCATTTT.

The CDR3 protein is CAWSPRSHGYTF. The CDR3 coding sequence is TGTGCCTGGAGCCCCAGGTCCCATGGCTACACCTTC. The chain combines TRBV30 with TRBJ1-2; unclear D gene. V was cut by 3 bases and J by 6 bases, with 11 bases left in between. This CDR3 contains 12 residues. The germline CDR1 and CDR2 sequences are GTSNPN and SVGIG (reference sequence).